This entry lists 2 T cell receptor beta chains sequenced from one sample in a study of blood T cell repertoires in COVID-19. The method was immunoSEQ multiplex PCR; TCRdb's version includes in-frame clones alone and lacks a portion of them. This repertoire shows 63,000 or so clones, about 82% found once; its top ten account for about 38%. The material sequenced was peripheral blood. These receptors were taken from a human donor in a cohort sampled during active COVID-19.

This chain connects TRBV30 to TRBJ2-5; 12 nucleotides agree with TRBD2. CDR1 is GTSNPN, CDR2 SVGIG, per germline (reference sequence). The CDR3 is made up of 14 amino acids. Trimming took 5 bases from V and 2 from J; bases not matched to a gene: 3. This CDR3 is CAWATSGGQETQYF. In DNA form, the CDR3 reads TGTGCCTGGGCGACTAGCGGGGGTCAAGAGACCCAGTACTTC. Filled out from reference TRBV30 and TRBJ2-5, the complete variable domain reads SQTIHQWPATLVQPVGSPLSLECTVEGTSNPNLYWYRQAAGRGLQLLFYSVGIGQISSEVPQNLSASRPQDRQFILSSKKLLLSDSGFYLCAWATSGGQETQYFGPGTRLLVL.

The V gene is TRBV11-3, the J gene TRBJ1-4, with TRBD1 matching over 8 bases. J lost 3 bases, V lost 4 bases, and 4 bases had no gene match. The CDR3 loop spans 15 amino acids. Looked up from germline, CDR1 is SGHNT and CDR2 is YENEEA. The CDR3 DNA is TGTGCCAGCAGCTCCATCAGGGGGCCTAATGAAAAACTGTTTTTT. The encoded protein is CASSSIRGPNEKLFF.